Shown below are 5 T cell receptor beta chains from a single sample sequenced in a study of CD8 T cells in ankylosing spondylitis. Using its own MiXCR run on the 5' RACE reads, TCRdb lists one record per CDR3 protein. This table holds about 360,000 distinct CDR3 sequences, 20% found once. The sequencing sample was made of blood, either unsorted or a sorted T cell fraction (not recorded which). These receptors were taken from a male donor with ankylosing spondylitis or in good health (not recorded which).

The CDR3, as DNA: TGTGCCAGCAGCTCCCAAGGGACTAGAGATACGCAGTATTTT. Its protein product is CASSSQGTRDTQYF. This chain links TRBV7-9 with TRBJ2-3; the match to TRBD2 covers 8 bases. The CDR3 spans 14 residues. The germline V gene has CDR1 SEHNR and CDR2 FQNEAQ (reference sequence). Trimming cost V 4 bases and J 5 bases; bases outside gene matches: 5.

This rearrangement joins TRBV30 to TRBJ2-5, with a tentative D call TRBD2 (6 bases). The CDR3 runs to 14 residues. Trimming left V 7 bases short and J 2 bases short, with 17 bases between. Germline CDR1 and CDR2: GTSNPN and SVGIG (reference sequence). In DNA form, the CDR3 reads TGTGCCTCCAACCCGGGGGTAACACAAGAGACCCAGTACTTC. Translated: CASNPGVTQETQYF.

The J gene is TRBJ2-3, the V gene TRBV20-1, with TRBD2 matching over 8 bases. This CDR3 is built from 13 residues. With V trimmed by 0 bases and J by 4 bases, 0 bases remained unmatched. Germline CDR1 DFQATT, CDR2 SNEGSKA (reference sequence). The CDR3 nucleotides are TGCAGTGCTAGAGAGCGGGGGGCAGATACGCAGTATTTT. This translates into CSARERGADTQYF.

The rearrangement uses TRBV12-3 or TRBV12-4 and TRBJ2-1; the D call may be TRBD1 or TRBD2 (5 bases each). There are 13 residues in the CDR3. Deletions cut 8 bases from V and 0 bases from J, with 8 bases between. The CDR3 is CASSGRSYNEQFF. CDR3 nucleotides: TGTGCCAGCTCGGGACGCTCCTACAATGAGCAGTTCTTC.

This clonotype has just a few counts. This chain links TRBV4-1 with TRBJ2-5, with TRBD2 matching over 11 bases. Germline values: CDR1 MGHRA, CDR2 YSYEKL. The CDR3 sequence is 18 residues long. V lost 4 bases, J lost 2 bases, and 12 bases stayed unmatched. CDR3 residues: CASSPESPLAGGQETQYF. The CDR3 DNA sequence: TGCGCCAGCAGCCCGGAATCCCCCCTAGCGGGGGGTCAAGAGACCCAGTACTTC.